Given below is one T cell receptor beta chain in context. Germline CDR1 MNHEY, CDR2 SVGAGI. This CDR3 region has 14 residues. The V gene lost 0 bases and the J gene lost 11 bases, with 16 bases spanning the gap. The data stem from a study of early T cells in non-severe SARS-CoV-2 infection. Using its own MiXCR run on the 5' RACE reads, TCRdb lists one record per CDR3 protein. The sample records tens of thousands of distinct CDR3 sequences, 5.5% to 6.5% being singletons. The V call is TRBV6-5, the J call TRBJ1-1; no definite D call. The sequence derives from an adult who was a healthcare worker with PCR-confirmed SARS-CoV-2 infection or an uninfected control (not recorded which). Sequencing was performed on whole blood. This chain's CDR3 is CASSYSSAGLEAFF. The CDR3 DNA follows: TGTGCCAGCAGTTACTCGAGTGCGGGGTTAGAGGCTTTCTTT.